The 13 T cell receptor beta chains in this list originate from one sample, sequenced in a study of radiotherapy plus CTLA-4 blockade in lung cancer. Sequenced by immunoSEQ multiplex PCR; TCRdb stores in-frame clones only, minus some. The sample includes roughly 54,000 clones, about four fifths seen only once; the top ten take approximately 4.8%. The source was peripheral blood, collected from a patient treated with radiotherapy plus ipilimumab. The source of these receptors is a human donor with non-small cell lung cancer whose response to radiotherapy plus ipilimumab could not be evaluated.

The chain uses TRBV4-1 and TRBJ2-1; the match to TRBD2 covers 9 bases. V lost 4 bases to trimming and J lost 6 bases; unmatched junction nucleotides: 7. CDR3 size: 15 residues. CDR1 is MGHRA, CDR2 YSYEKL, per germline. The CDR3 reads CASSLGGTSPNEQFF. The CDR3 region has the DNA TGCGCCAGCAGCCTCGGGGGGACTAGCCCCAATGAGCAGTTCTTC.

The chain combines TRBV11-2 with TRBJ2-7; 9 positions agree with TRBD1. The V and J ends lost 3 bases and 3 bases, in that order; junction bases with no gene match: 12. The CDR3 is 17 amino acids. In germline, CDR1 is SGHAT, CDR2 FQNNGV. The CDR3 DNA follows: TGTGCCAGCAGCTTTCGAACAGGGACAGGGAATGTCTACGAGCAGTACTTC. Protein product: CASSFRTGTGNVYEQYF. The full variable domain, completed using reference TRBV11-2 and TRBJ2-7, is EAGVAQSPRYKIIEKRQSVAFWCNPISGHATLYWYQQILGQGPKLLIQFQNNGVVDDSQLPKDRFSAERLKGVDSTLKIQPAKLEDSAVYLCASSFRTGTGNVYEQYFGPGTRLTVT.

V usage is TRBV28 and J usage is TRBJ2-7, with 8 bases matching TRBD1. Germline lookup yields CDR1 MDHEN and CDR2 SYDVKM. This CDR3 spans 16 amino acids. After removal of 2 bases from V and 5 bases from J, the junction contained 11 bases not matched to a gene. The CDR3 loop reads CASSLGQGFSVHEQYF. The DNA of the CDR3 is TGTGCCAGCAGTTTAGGACAGGGTTTCTCCGTCCACGAGCAGTACTTC.

This clone was observed a handful of times. The gene calls are TRBV28 and TRBJ1-2; D may be TRBD1 (6 bases). The V and J ends lost 2 bases and 2 bases respectively, with 18 bases between them. The CDR3 covers 17 residues. Germline V gene sequence: CDR1 MDHEN, CDR2 SYDVKM. CDR3 region: CASSLRYTDSLNYGYTF. CDR3 DNA sequence: TGTGCCAGCAGTTTACGATATACGGACAGCCTAAACTATGGCTACACCTTC.

The chain joins TRBV6-1 to TRBJ2-7; 12 bases align to TRBD2. V gave up 10 bases and J gave up 6 bases; unmatched junction bases: 10. This CDR3 region has 14 residues. CDR1 is MNHNS and CDR2 is SASEGT in the germline V gene. The CDR3 sequence is CAIPTSGRYSEQYF. The DNA for the CDR3 is TGTGCCATCCCAACTAGCGGGAGGTACTCCGAGCAGTACTTC.

V gene TRBV6-6 combines with J gene TRBJ2-5; D is perhaps TRBD1 (6 bases). Germline V gene lookup returns CDR1 MNHNY and CDR2 SVGAGI (reference sequence). This CDR3 is built from 14 residues. Trimming left V 2 bases short and J 2 bases short, with 9 bases between. The CDR3 DNA sequence: TGTGCCAGCAGTTACGGAGGACAGCAAGAGACCCAGTACTTC. This sequence encodes CASSYGGQQETQYF.

This clone was counted only a few times. The chain has TRBV7-9 and TRBJ2-1, with 7 nucleotides matching TRBD1. Per the germline V gene, CDR1 is SEHNR and CDR2 is FQNEAQ (reference sequence). The CDR3 covers 15 residues. J gave up 1 base and V 4 bases, and 4 bases lay outside the gene matches. As DNA, the CDR3 is TGTGCCAGCAGCTCGCGACAGGGTTCCTACAATGAGCAGTTCTTC. The encoded protein is CASSSRQGSYNEQFF.

The J gene is TRBJ2-5, the V gene TRBV7-3; 7 bases line up with TRBD1. The CDR3 is 14 amino acids. V lost 6 bases, J lost 5 bases, and 9 bases stayed unmatched. CDR1 is SGHTA, CDR2 FQGTGA, per germline. The CDR3 spells CASSGPGTEETQYF. The CDR3 bases are TGTGCCAGCAGTGGACCCGGGACAGAGGAGACCCAGTACTTC. Full variable domain (rest looked up from reference TRBV7-3 and TRBJ2-5): GAGVSQTPSNKVTEKGKYVELRCDPISGHTALYWYRQSLGQGPEFLIYFQGTGAADDSGLPNDRFFAVRPEGSVSTLKIQRTERGDSAVYLCASSGPGTEETQYFGPGTRLLVL.

This clone was picked up one time. This chain joins TRBV5-1 and TRBJ1-1, with 7 bases fitting TRBD1. The trim removed 4 bases at V and 6 bases at J, leaving 15 bases unmatched. Per the germline V gene, CDR1 is SGHRS and CDR2 is YFSETQ. The CDR3 length is 16 residues. The CDR3 spells CASSQEIGKGAAEAFF. CDR3 coding DNA: TGCGCCAGCAGCCAAGAAATAGGTAAGGGGGCCGCTGAAGCTTTCTTT.

The chain uses TRBV25-1 and TRBJ1-5; possible D gene TRBD1, 5 bases. Germline V lookup: CDR1 MGHDK, CDR2 SYGVNS. This CDR3 region has 14 residues. V lost 2 bases to trimming and J lost 7 bases, with 12 bases between them. DNA of the CDR3: TGTGCCAGCAGTGAAGCAGGGTCCGGACAGCCCCAGCATTTT. It yields the protein CASSEAGSGQPQHF.

This chain links TRBV11-2 with TRBJ2-1, with TRBD2 matching 10 bases. CDR1 and CDR2 (germline): SGHAT, FQNNGV. Unmatched junction bases numbered 2, after V lost 5 bases and J lost 1 base. This CDR3 is built from 15 residues. Written as DNA, the CDR3 is TGTGCCAGCAGCCCTAGCGGGAGTTCCTACAATGAGCAGTTCTTC. Encoded protein: CASSPSGSSYNEQFF. The variable domain in full, completed from reference TRBV11-2 and TRBJ2-1, reads EAGVAQSPRYKIIEKRQSVAFWCNPISGHATLYWYQQILGQGPKLLIQFQNNGVVDDSQLPKDRFSAERLKGVDSTLKIQPAKLEDSAVYLCASSPSGSSYNEQFFGPGTRLTVL.

The CDR3 region has the DNA TGTGCCAGCAGCGCTGGACTAGCGGGCTACGAGCAGTACTTC. As protein: CASSAGLAGYEQYF. V usage is TRBV4-2 and J usage is TRBJ2-5; TRBD2 matches at 11 bases. The end of the DNA aligns better with TRBJ2-7, so the J call may be wrong. The CDR3 runs 14 residues. The germline V gene has CDR1 LGHNA and CDR2 YNFKEQ.

The chain couples TRBV4-3 to TRBJ2-5, with 7 bases lining up with TRBD1. There are 15 residues in the CDR3. V dropped 1 base and J dropped 5; count of bases not matched to a gene: 7. Germline V gene lookup returns CDR1 LGHNA and CDR2 YSLEER. DNA for the CDR3: TGCGCCAGCAGCCAAGGACAGGGTTTAGGGGAGACCCAGTACTTC. Translated: CASSQGQGLGETQYF.